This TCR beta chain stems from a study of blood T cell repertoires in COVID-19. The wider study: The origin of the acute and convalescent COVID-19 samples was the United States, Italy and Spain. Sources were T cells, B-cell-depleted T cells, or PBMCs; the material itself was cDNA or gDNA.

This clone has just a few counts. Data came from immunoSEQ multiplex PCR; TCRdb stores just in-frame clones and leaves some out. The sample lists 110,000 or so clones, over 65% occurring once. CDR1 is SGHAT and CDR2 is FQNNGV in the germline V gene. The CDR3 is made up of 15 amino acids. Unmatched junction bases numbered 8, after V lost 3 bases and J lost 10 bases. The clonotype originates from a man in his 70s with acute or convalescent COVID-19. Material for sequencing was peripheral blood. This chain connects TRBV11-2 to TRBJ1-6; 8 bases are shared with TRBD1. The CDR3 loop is CASSFVGQGRSPLHF. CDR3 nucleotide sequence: TGTGCCAGCAGCTTTGTTGGACAGGGAAGATCACCCCTCCACTTT.